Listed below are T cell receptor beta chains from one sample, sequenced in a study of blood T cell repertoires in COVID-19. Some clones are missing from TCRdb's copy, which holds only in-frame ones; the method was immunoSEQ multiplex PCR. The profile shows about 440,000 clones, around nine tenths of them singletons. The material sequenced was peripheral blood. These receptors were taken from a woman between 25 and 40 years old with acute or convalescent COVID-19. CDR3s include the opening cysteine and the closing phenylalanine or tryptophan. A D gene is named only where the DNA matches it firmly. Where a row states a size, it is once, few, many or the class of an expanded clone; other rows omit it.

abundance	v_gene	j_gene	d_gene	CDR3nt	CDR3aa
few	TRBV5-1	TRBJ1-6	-	TGCGCCAGCAGCTTGGAAGCCGGGTCTAATTCACCCCTCCACTTT	CASSLEAGSNSPLHF
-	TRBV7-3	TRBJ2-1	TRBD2	TGTGCCAGCAGCTTAATGGGAGGGACGGACTACAATGAGCAGTTCTTC	CASSLMGGTDYNEQFF
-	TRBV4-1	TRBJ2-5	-	TGCGCCAGCAGCCGCCTCTGGCTGGAGACCCAGTACTTC	CASSRLWLETQYF
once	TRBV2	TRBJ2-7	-	TGTGCCAGCAGTGAAGACAGGGACGAGCAGTACTTC	CASSEDRDEQYF
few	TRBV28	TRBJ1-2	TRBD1	TGTGCCAGCAGGGACAGGGTAGATGGCTACACCTTC	CASRDRVDGYTF
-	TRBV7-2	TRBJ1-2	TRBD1	TGTGCCAGCAGCTTTAGGGTAGGGGGCGGCTACACCTTC	CASSFRVGGGYTF
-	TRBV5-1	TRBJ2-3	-	TGCGCCAGCAGCCGAGACAGCTCAGATACGCAGTATTTT	CASSRDSSDTQYF
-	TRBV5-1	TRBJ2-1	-	TGCGCCAGCAGCTTGCGGCAGGGCGTCTACAATGAGCAGTTCTTC	CASSLRQGVYNEQFF
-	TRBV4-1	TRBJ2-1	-	TGCGCCAGCAGCCACGAGGGATCTAGCAACAATGAGCAGTTCTTC	CASSHEGSSNNEQFF
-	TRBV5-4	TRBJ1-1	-	TGTGCCAGCAGCCCCGATCACGGTCGGACTGAAGCTTTCTTT	CASSPDHGRTEAFF
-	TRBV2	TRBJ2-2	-	TGTGCCAGCAGGCAGGGAGGCACCGGGGAGCTGTTTTTT	CASRQGGTGELFF
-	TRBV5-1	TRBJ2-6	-	TGCGCCAGCTGCCCCTCGGTCTCTGGGGCCAACGTCCTGACTTTC	CASCPSVSGANVLTF
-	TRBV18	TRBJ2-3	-	TGTGCCAGCTCACCCATATATTCTAACACAGATACGCAGTATTTT	CASSPIYSNTDTQYF
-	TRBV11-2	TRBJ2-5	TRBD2	TGTGCCAGCACTCAACGTGGCGGGGGGGCCGGAGAGACCCAGTACTTC	CASTQRGGGAGETQYF
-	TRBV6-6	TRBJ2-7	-	TGTGCCAGCGGTCGTAGCTCCTACGAGCAGTACTTC	CASGRSSYEQYF
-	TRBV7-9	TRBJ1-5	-	TGTGCCAGCAGCTTAGTCCACAGGGATTTACAGCCCCAGCATTTT	CASSLVHRDLQPQHF
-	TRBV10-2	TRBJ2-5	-	TGCGCCAGCAGCCTCCCGGGTGCCGAGACCCAGTACTTC	CASSLPGAETQYF
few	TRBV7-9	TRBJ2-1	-	TGTGCCAGCAGCAATCGGGACTCCTCCTACAATGAGCAGTTCTTC	CASSNRDSSYNEQFF
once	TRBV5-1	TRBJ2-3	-	TGCGCCAGCAGCTTGGCGCTAGCCCGTAGCACAGATACGCAGTATTTT	CASSLALARSTDTQYF
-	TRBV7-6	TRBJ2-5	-	TGTGCCAGCAGCTTAGTGGCTGGTGCGATTGGGCACCAAGAGACCCAGTACTTC	CASSLVAGAIGHQETQYF
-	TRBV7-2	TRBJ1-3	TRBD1	TGTGCCAGCAGCTTAGGGGTCGGGACAGGGTCTGGAAACACCATATATTTT	CASSLGVGTGSGNTIYF
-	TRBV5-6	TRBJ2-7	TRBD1	TGTGCCAGCAGCTTAGGACAGGGTTTATACGAGCAGTACTTC	CASSLGQGLYEQYF
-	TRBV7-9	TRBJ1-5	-	TGTGCCAGCAGCCACGGTGGGGGAGGTCAGCCCCAGCATTTT	CASSHGGGGQPQHF
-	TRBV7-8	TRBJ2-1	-	TGTGCCAGCAGCTTCACTCTTTACAATGAGCAGTTCTTC	CASSFTLYNEQFF
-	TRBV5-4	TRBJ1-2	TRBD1	TGTGCCAGCAGCTTGAGGGACAGATTCTATGGCTACACCTTC	CASSLRDRFYGYTF
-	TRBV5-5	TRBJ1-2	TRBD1	TGTGCCAGCAGCTCTTACAGGGGGCGTAACACCTTC	CASSSYRGRNTF
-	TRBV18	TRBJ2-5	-	TGTGCCAGCTCACAAAGACAGTCAGAGACCCAGTACTTC	CASSQRQSETQYF
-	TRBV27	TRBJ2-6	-	TGTGCCAGCATGTTGACAGTTGCCTCTGGGGCCAACGTCCTGACTTTC	CASMLTVASGANVLTF
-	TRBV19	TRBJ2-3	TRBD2	TGTGCCAGTAGTAGGACGCCTAGCGGGGGGCCATCCTGGACAGATACGCAGTATTTT	CASSRTPSGGPSWTDTQYF
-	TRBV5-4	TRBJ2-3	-	TGTGCCAGCAGCCGAGGGGATACGCAGTATTTT	CASSRGDTQYF
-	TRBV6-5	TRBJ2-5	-	TGTGCCAGCAGTTACTCGTTCGCGGGGTTTAGAGAGACCCAGTACTTC	CASSYSFAGFRETQYF
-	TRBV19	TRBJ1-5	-	TGTGCCAGTAGTATAGGGTCGGGGGGCGGGACCCAGCATTTT	CASSIGSGGGTQHF
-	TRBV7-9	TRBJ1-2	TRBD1	TGTGCCAGCAGCTTAGGGGGACAGGCTAACTATGGCTACACCTTC	CASSLGGQANYGYTF
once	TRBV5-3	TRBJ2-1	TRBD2	TGTGCCAGAACCCGGGCTAGCGGGGGCCCCAGGGAGCAGTTCTTC	CARTRASGGPREQFF
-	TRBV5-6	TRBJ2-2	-	TGTGCCAGCAGCTTGGAAGGGGGATCCGGGGAGCTGTTTTTT	CASSLEGGSGELFF
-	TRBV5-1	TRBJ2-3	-	TGCGCCAGCAGCTTGGACGGGTTAACGGGCACAGATACGCAGTATTTT	CASSLDGLTGTDTQYF
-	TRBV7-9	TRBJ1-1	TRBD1	TGTGCCAGCAGCGGACAGGCACAGAGCACTGAAGCTTTCTTT	CASSGQAQSTEAFF
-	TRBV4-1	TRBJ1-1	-	TGCGCCAGCAGCCAAGATGAGGGTGGTGAAGCTTTCTTT	CASSQDEGGEAFF
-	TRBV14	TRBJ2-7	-	TGTGCCAGCAGCCTGATGGACAGATTCTACGAGCAGTACTTC	CASSLMDRFYEQYF
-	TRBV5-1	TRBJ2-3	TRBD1	TGCGCCAGCAGCTTGGACACAGGGGGACATACGCAGTATTTT	CASSLDTGGHTQYF
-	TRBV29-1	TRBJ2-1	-	TGCAGCGTTGAAGTTAGTATGGACAATGAGCAGTTCTTC	CSVEVSMDNEQFF
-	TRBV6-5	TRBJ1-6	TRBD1	TGTGCCAGCGAAACCACAGGGGATTCACCCCTCCACTTT	CASETTGDSPLHF
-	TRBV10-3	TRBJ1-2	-	TGTGCCACTTTAGGGGAGGGAGGAACTGGCTACACCTTC	CATLGEGGTGYTF
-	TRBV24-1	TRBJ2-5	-	TGTGCCACCAGTGACCCAAGACCGGGGGACCAAGAGACCCAGTACTTC	CATSDPRPGDQETQYF
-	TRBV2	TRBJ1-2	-	TGTGCCAGCAGTGAAAGCTCCAGGGCCCTTAATAATATCTATGGCTACACCTTC	CASSESSRALNNIYGYTF
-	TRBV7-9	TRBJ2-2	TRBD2	TGTGCCAGCAGCTTTGATCGGGGGGGCCGTCCCGGGGAGCTGTTTTTT	CASSFDRGGRPGELFF
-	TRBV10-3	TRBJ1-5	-	TGTGCCATCAGTGAATCGAGGCAGGGGCATCAGCCCCAGCATTTT	CAISESRQGHQPQHF
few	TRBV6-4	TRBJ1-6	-	TGTGCCAGCAGTGACGATACAAGTTCACCCCTCCACTTT	CASSDDTSSPLHF
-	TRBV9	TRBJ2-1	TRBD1	TGTGCCAGCAGCCAGACAGGGGTCCCCTACAATGAGCAGTTCTTC	CASSQTGVPYNEQFF
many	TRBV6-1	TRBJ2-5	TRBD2	TGTGCCAGCAGTGAATGGGGGCTAGCGGGGGCTTTGGAGACCCAGTACTTC	CASSEWGLAGALETQYF
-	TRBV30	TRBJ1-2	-	TGTGCCTGGAGTGTACGGAGCAGGGCCAACTATGGCTACACCTTC	CAWSVRSRANYGYTF
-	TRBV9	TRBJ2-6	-	TGTGCCAGCAGCGTAGACTTGGCTGGGGCCAACGTCCTGACTTTC	CASSVDLAGANVLTF
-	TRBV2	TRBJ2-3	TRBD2	TGTGCCAGCAGACTAAGGACTAGCGGGGGGGCCAATGCAGATACGCAGTATTTT	CASRLRTSGGANADTQYF
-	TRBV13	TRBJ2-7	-	TGTGCCAGCAGCTTGTTCGGGACAAACGACGAGCAGTACTTC	CASSLFGTNDEQYF
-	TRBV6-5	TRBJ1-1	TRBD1	TGTGCCAGCACTGTGGACAGGGAAACTGAAGCTTTCTTT	CASTVDRETEAFF
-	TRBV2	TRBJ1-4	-	TGTGCCAGCGTCGCCGGGTACCGTGAAAAACTGTTTTTT	CASVAGYREKLFF
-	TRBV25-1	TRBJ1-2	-	TGTGCCAGCCATACAGGGACCGGCTACACCTTC	CASHTGTGYTF